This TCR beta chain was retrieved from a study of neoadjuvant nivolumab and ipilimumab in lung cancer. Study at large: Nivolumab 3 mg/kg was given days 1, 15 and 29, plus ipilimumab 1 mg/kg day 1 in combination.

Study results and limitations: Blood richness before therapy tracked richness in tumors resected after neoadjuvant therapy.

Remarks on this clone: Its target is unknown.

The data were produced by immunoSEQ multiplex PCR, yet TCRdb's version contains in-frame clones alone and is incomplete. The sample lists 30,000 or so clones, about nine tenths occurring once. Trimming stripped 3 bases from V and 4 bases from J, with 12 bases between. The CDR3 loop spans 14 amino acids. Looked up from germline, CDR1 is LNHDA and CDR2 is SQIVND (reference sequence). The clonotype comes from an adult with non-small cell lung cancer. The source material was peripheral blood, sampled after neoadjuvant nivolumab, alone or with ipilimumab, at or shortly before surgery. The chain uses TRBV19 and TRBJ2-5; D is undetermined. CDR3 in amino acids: CASSIILWGETQYF. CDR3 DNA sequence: TGTGCCAGTAGTATCATTCTCTGGGGAGAGACCCAGTACTTC.